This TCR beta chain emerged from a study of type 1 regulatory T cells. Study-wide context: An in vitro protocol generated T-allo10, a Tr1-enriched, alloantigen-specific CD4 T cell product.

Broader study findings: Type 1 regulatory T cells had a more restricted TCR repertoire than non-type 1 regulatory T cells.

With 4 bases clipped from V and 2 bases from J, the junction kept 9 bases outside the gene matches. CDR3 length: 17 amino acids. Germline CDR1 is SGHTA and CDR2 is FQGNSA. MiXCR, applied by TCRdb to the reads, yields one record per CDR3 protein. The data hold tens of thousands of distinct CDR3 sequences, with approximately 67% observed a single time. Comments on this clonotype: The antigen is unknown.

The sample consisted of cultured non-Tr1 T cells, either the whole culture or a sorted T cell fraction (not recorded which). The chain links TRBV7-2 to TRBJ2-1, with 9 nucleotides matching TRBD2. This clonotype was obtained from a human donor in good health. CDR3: CASSSTPRTSAYNEQFF. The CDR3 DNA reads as TGTGCCAGCAGCTCAACTCCGAGGACTAGCGCCTACAATGAGCAGTTCTTC.